What follows describes a single T cell receptor beta chain. As yet, its antigen is unknown. Both 60 Vbeta primers and 13 Jbeta primers went into the PCR. The repertoire was sequenced with immunoSEQ multiplex PCR; TCRdb's copy has only in-frame clones and lacks some. This sample contains around 210,000 clones. This record comes from a study of cytomegalovirus exposure and HLA in healthy donors. Regarding the study as a whole: The listing of 150 to 200 TCR beta chains classed them as cytomegalovirus-associated. Follow-up analysis later connected one missense variant in DCLRE1C with trimming of TCR beta V- and J-genes. Some V segments (TRBV6-2 and TRBV6-3 among them) were excluded as indistinguishable.

Germline V gives CDR1 DFQATT, CDR2 SNEGSKA (reference sequence). The CDR3 is made up of 11 amino acids. Trimming took off 5 bases at V and 6 bases at J, with 10 bases between the two ends. This TCR was sampled from a woman in her twenties or thirties in good health and CMV-seropositive. Sequences were obtained from PBMCs. V is TRBV20-1 and J is TRBJ1-1, with D unresolved. CDR3 DNA sequence: TGCAGTGCTCGGGGTCCCCCTGAAGCTTTCTTT. This codes for CSARGPPEAFF.